These 31 T cell receptor beta chains share one sample of origin, sequenced in a study of cytomegalovirus exposure and HLA in healthy donors. The repertoire was sequenced with immunoSEQ multiplex PCR; TCRdb's copy has only in-frame clones and lacks some. The sample holds some 60,000 clones, approximately 93% seen once. Source material: PBMCs. The receptors were gathered from a man aged 18 to 30 in good health and CMV-seropositive.

The rearrangement links TRBV11-2 to TRBJ2-7, with D possibly being TRBD1 (5 bases). Germline V gene data show CDR1 as SGHAT and CDR2 as FQNNGV. The CDR3 has 12 residues. Trimming took 0 bases from V and 6 from J, leaving 6 bases between them. The CDR3 DNA follows: TGTGCCAGCAGCTTAGATAGGGGCGAGCAGTACTTC. The encoded protein is CASSLDRGEQYF.

The chain employs TRBV30 and TRBJ2-5; 12 bases fit TRBD1. Germline trimming cut 1 base from V and 5 bases from J; bases unmatched to any gene: 2. The germline CDR1 and CDR2 sequences are GTSNPN and SVGIG (reference sequence). The CDR3 contains 14 residues. The CDR3 coding sequence is TGTGCCTGGAGTGGGGACAGGGGGCGCGAGACCCAGTACTTC. Protein: CAWSGDRGRETQYF.

The CDR3 reads CASSQLLTTLQETQYF. The CDR3 nucleotides read TGCGCCAGCAGCCAACTCCTTACGACACTTCAAGAGACCCAGTACTTC. This rearrangement joins TRBV4-1 to TRBJ2-5; D is unclear. The CDR3 loop spans 16 amino acids. CDR1 is MGHRA, CDR2 YSYEKL, per germline. Trimming shortened V by 2 bases and J by 2 bases, and 15 bases separated the two germline ends.

This rearrangement joins TRBV5-8 to TRBJ2-2; 11 bases align to TRBD2. Germline values: CDR1 SGHTS, CDR2 YDEGEE. With V trimmed by 3 bases and J by 7 bases, 11 bases remained unmatched. There are 17 residues in the CDR3. CDR3 DNA: TGTGCCAGCAGCTCGACAGGGACTAGCGGAGGTTACGGGGAGCTGTTTTTT. Protein product: CASSSTGTSGGYGELFF.

The chain joins TRBV10-3 to TRBJ1-1, with 7 bases matching TRBD1. Trimming removed 4 bases from V and 4 bases from J; junction bases left unmatched: 9. There are 15 residues in the CDR3. Per germline, CDR1 ENHRY and CDR2 SYGVKD. The CDR3 nucleotides read TGTGCCATCAGTGGGACCGGGACAGTAACCACTGAAGCTTTCTTT. This codes for CAISGTGTVTTEAFF.

The chain employs TRBV11-2 and TRBJ2-5, with 7 bases fitting TRBD2. The CDR3 runs to 13 residues. Trimming took 4 bases from V and 4 from J; bases not matched to a gene: 3. The germline CDR1 and CDR2 sequences are SGHAT and FQNNGV. The CDR3 DNA is TGTGCCAGCAGCTCCGGGGAGGGAGAGACCCAGTACTTC. Protein: CASSSGEGETQYF.

In its sample, this clone was seen once. V usage is TRBV28 and J usage is TRBJ2-7; TRBD2 matches at 11 bases. Germline assignment: CDR1 MDHEN and CDR2 SYDVKM. The CDR3 consists of 15 residues. The V gene end was trimmed by 6 bases and the J gene end by 2 bases; junction bases not matched to a gene: 6. In nucleotides, the CDR3 is TGTGCCAGCAGCCCGGGACTAGCGGTGACCTACGAGCAGTACTTC. It encodes CASSPGLAVTYEQYF.

The chain joins TRBV6-1 to TRBJ2-1; tentative D call: TRBD1 (5 bases). Deletions cut 1 base from V and 2 bases from J, with 12 bases between. Germline V gene sequence: CDR1 MNHNS, CDR2 SASEGT. The CDR3 is made up of 16 amino acids. The CDR3 spells CASSEVLQDPYNEQFF. CDR3 DNA sequence: TGTGCCAGCAGTGAAGTTCTACAGGATCCCTACAATGAGCAGTTCTTC.

The genes are TRBV5-4 and TRBJ1-1; D not resolved. There are 15 residues in the CDR3. V was cut by 0 bases and J by 0 bases, with 9 bases left in between. From germline, CDR1 is SGHNT and CDR2 YYREEE (reference sequence). CDR3 in DNA: TGTGCCAGCAGCTTGGCCGGCAGGTTGAACACTGAAGCTTTCTTT. Translation: CASSLAGRLNTEAFF.

V and J are TRBV19 and TRBJ1-2, with D possibly being TRBD1 (6 bases). Germline CDR1 is LNHDA and CDR2 is SQIVND (reference sequence). The length of the CDR3 is 15 residues. V lost 5 bases, J lost 8 bases, and 21 bases lay in between. The CDR3, as DNA: TGTGCCAGTAGTCCCCTCTCGGGGGGGGCGACCGGCTACACCTTC. This encodes CASSPLSGGATGYTF.

The chain uses TRBV6-1 and TRBJ1-6, with TRBD1 matching 11 bases. The CDR3 consists of 16 residues. CDR1 and CDR2 (germline): MNHNS, SASEGT. The V segment lost 0 bases and the J segment 10 bases; nucleotides outside the gene matches: 5. This chain's CDR3 is CASSEAPDRGRSPLHF. The CDR3 nucleotides read TGTGCCAGCAGTGAAGCTCCGGACAGGGGGCGGTCACCCCTCCACTTT.

The chain carries TRBV9 and TRBJ2-7, with D maybe TRBD2 (5 bases). The V and J ends lost 0 bases and 0 bases respectively, with 10 bases between them. Per germline, CDR1 SGDLS and CDR2 YYNGEE. This CDR3 has 15 amino acids. In nucleotides, the CDR3 is TGTGCCAGCAGCGTAGCAACGGGGAGCTCCTACGAGCAGTACTTC. It yields the protein CASSVATGSSYEQYF.

The J gene is TRBJ1-1, the V gene TRBV19; D gene unclear. The CDR3 has 13 amino acids. Germline V gives CDR1 LNHDA, CDR2 SQIVND (reference sequence). V dropped 0 bases and J dropped 5 bases, with 7 bases sitting between them. The CDR3 DNA is TGTGCCAGTAGTATAGACCCGAGTACTGAAGCTTTCTTT. It is translated as CASSIDPSTEAFF.

This sequence joins TRBV28 and TRBJ2-3; 7 bases line up with TRBD1. J gave up 5 bases and V 5 bases, and 10 bases lay outside the gene matches. The germline CDR1 and CDR2 sequences are MDHEN and SYDVKM. This CDR3 comprises 15 residues. CDR3: CASSHARGGEDTQYF. The CDR3 coding sequence is TGTGCCAGCAGTCACGCGAGAGGGGGCGAAGATACGCAGTATTTT.

This chain links TRBV2 with TRBJ1-2; TRBD1 agrees at 8 bases. CDR1 is SNHLY and CDR2 is FYNNEI in the germline V gene. The CDR3 runs 11 residues. Trimming removed 9 bases from V and 7 bases from J; junction bases left unmatched: 4. As DNA, the CDR3 is TGTGCCAGACTCGACAGGGGTGGCTACACCTTC. Its translation is CARLDRGGYTF.

The chain has TRBV25-1 and TRBJ1-4; D is perhaps TRBD1 (6 bases). CDR3 length: 13 amino acids. V was clipped by 8 bases and J by 8 bases, with 15 bases between them. CDR1 and CDR2 from the germline V gene are MGHDK and SYGVNS. CDR3 DNA sequence: TGTGCCAGCGAAAAAGGGGGGGGAGAAAAACTGTTTTTT. This codes for CASEKGGGEKLFF.

The chain joins TRBV4-3 to TRBJ2-7; D uncertain. Trimming removed 0 bases from V and 4 bases from J, with 10 bases in between. CDR3 length equals 14 residues. Germline V CDR1 and CDR2: LGHNA, YSLEER. This CDR3 is CASSQESGRYEQYF. In DNA form, the CDR3 reads TGCGCCAGCAGCCAAGAGAGTGGCAGGTACGAGCAGTACTTC.

This chain uses TRBV6-1 with TRBJ1-5, with 7 bases fitting TRBD1. V was pared by 6 bases and J by 0 bases, with 5 bases of the junction left unmatched. The CDR3 runs to 15 residues. CDR1 and CDR2 (germline): MNHNS, SASEGT. CDR3 in DNA: TGTGCCAGCAGACCTACAGGGGATAGCAATCAGCCCCAGCATTTT. Translated: CASRPTGDSNQPQHF.

The V call is TRBV6-5, the J call TRBJ1-3; maybe TRBD1 (5 bases). Germline V CDR1 and CDR2: MNHEY, SVGAGI. V was pared by 8 bases and J by 0 bases, with 11 bases between. The CDR3 length is 14 residues. CDR3 sequence reads: CASGGSFSGNTIYF. The CDR3 DNA follows: TGTGCCAGCGGGGGGAGCTTCTCTGGAAACACCATATATTTT.

This clone was observed once. The genes are TRBV6-1 and TRBJ2-7; D possibly corresponds to TRBD1 (6 bases). From germline, CDR1 is MNHNS and CDR2 SASEGT. V lost 1 base to trimming and J lost 0 bases, with 10 bases between them. There are 15 residues in the CDR3. CDR3: CASSEGDTVSYEQYF. The CDR3 DNA reads as TGTGCCAGCAGTGAAGGGGACACGGTCTCCTACGAGCAGTACTTC.

The rearrangement joins TRBV20-1 to TRBJ1-1; D not resolved. The germline gives CDR1 DFQATT, CDR2 SNEGSKA (reference sequence). CDR3 length: 11 amino acids. The ends were cut back, 3 bases at V and 4 bases at J, with 6 bases in the middle. CDR3 protein: CSARWSTEAFF. CDR3 bases: TGCAGTGCTAGGTGGAGCACTGAAGCTTTCTTT.

This clone has just one count. The V gene is TRBV6-6, the J gene TRBJ1-4; TRBD1 might be the D (5 bases). This CDR3 is 14 amino acids long. V was pared by 1 base and J by 4 bases, with 7 bases between. The germline V gene has CDR1 MNHNY and CDR2 SVGAGI (reference sequence). CDR3 region: CASSYLTDNEKLFF. The CDR3 DNA reads as TGTGCCAGCAGTTACTTGACAGATAATGAAAAACTGTTTTTT.

V usage is TRBV10-3 and J usage is TRBJ1-4; 9 nucleotides match TRBD1. V lost 5 bases to trimming and J lost 4 bases; unmatched junction nucleotides: 2. The CDR3 consists of 14 residues. Germline lookup yields CDR1 ENHRY and CDR2 SYGVKD. The CDR3 reads CAISPGQGNEKLFF. CDR3 bases: TGTGCCATCAGTCCGGGACAGGGTAATGAAAAACTGTTTTTT.

This clone was detected once. The gene calls are TRBV7-9 and TRBJ1-3; 8 bases are a match to TRBD1. With V trimmed by 5 bases and J by 0 bases, 6 bases remained unmatched. Per the germline V gene, CDR1 is SEHNR and CDR2 is FQNEAQ (reference sequence). The length of the CDR3 is 16 residues. The CDR3, as DNA: TGTGCCAGCAGCCTTTCAGGGACAGGCTCTGGAAACACCATATATTTT. Translating gives CASSLSGTGSGNTIYF.

This chain uses TRBV11-3 with TRBJ2-2, with a possible D match to TRBD1 (6 bases). The CDR3 extends over 15 amino acids. Per the germline V gene, CDR1 is SGHNT and CDR2 is YENEEA. V was pared by 5 bases and J by 6 bases, with 16 bases between. DNA of the CDR3: TGTGCCAGCAGCACACAGGGTTCGAAGGCCGGGGAGCTGTTTTTT. This gives the protein CASSTQGSKAGELFF.

The chain combines TRBV20-1 with TRBJ1-2; the match to TRBD1 covers 7 bases. The CDR3 consists of 11 residues. The germline V gene has CDR1 DFQATT and CDR2 SNEGSKA (reference sequence). As DNA, the CDR3 is TGCAGCCCCGGACAGGAGTCTGGCTACACCTTC. It is translated as CSPGQESGYTF.

V is TRBV7-8 and J is TRBJ1-1; 10 nucleotides agree with TRBD1. Germline CDR1 and CDR2: SGHVS and FQNEAQ. This CDR3 spans 15 amino acids. The J segment lost 11 bases and the V segment lost 0 bases, leaving 9 bases of the junction unmatched. CDR3 loop: CASSLAGTGARGAFF. As DNA, the CDR3 is TGTGCCAGCAGCTTAGCGGGGACAGGGGCCAGGGGGGCTTTCTTT.

The chain is built from TRBV7-3 and TRBJ2-1; weak D call: TRBD1 (5 bases). The V gene lost 1 base and the J gene lost 5 bases, with 18 bases spanning the gap. Germline CDR1 and CDR2: SGHTA and FQGTGA. The CDR3 is made up of 17 amino acids. The CDR3 DNA reads as TGTGCCAGCAGCTTAAGTCGGAGTCAGGGTAAAGACAATGAGCAGTTCTTC. Amino acids: CASSLSRSQGKDNEQFF.

V is TRBV27 and J is TRBJ1-6; TRBD1 might be the D (6 bases). V was shortened by 6 bases and J by 13 bases, with 19 bases between the two germline ends. This CDR3 is 14 amino acids long. The germline V gene has CDR1 MNHEY and CDR2 SMNVEV (reference sequence). The CDR3: CASRMGTTSRPLHF. The CDR3, as DNA: TGTGCCAGCAGAATGGGGACAACCTCCAGGCCCCTCCACTTT.

The V and J genes are TRBV4-2 and TRBJ1-2; 8 positions agree with TRBD1. After removal of 3 bases from V and 8 bases from J, the junction contained 8 bases not matched to a gene. This CDR3 comprises 14 residues. The germline V gene has CDR1 LGHNA and CDR2 YNFKEQ. The CDR3 sequence: CASSHPGGAGGYTF. Written as DNA, the CDR3 is TGTGCCAGCAGCCATCCAGGGGGCGCGGGCGGCTACACCTTC.

This chain uses TRBV11-2 with TRBJ2-2, with TRBD2 matching 12 bases. This CDR3 is built from 16 residues. Trimming took 1 base from V and 6 from J; bases not matched to a gene: 3. Looked up from germline, CDR1 is SGHAT and CDR2 is FQNNGV. The CDR3 loop reads CASSLGLAGVSGELFF. For the CDR3, the DNA is TGTGCCAGCAGCTTAGGACTAGCGGGGGTATCCGGGGAGCTGTTTTTT.